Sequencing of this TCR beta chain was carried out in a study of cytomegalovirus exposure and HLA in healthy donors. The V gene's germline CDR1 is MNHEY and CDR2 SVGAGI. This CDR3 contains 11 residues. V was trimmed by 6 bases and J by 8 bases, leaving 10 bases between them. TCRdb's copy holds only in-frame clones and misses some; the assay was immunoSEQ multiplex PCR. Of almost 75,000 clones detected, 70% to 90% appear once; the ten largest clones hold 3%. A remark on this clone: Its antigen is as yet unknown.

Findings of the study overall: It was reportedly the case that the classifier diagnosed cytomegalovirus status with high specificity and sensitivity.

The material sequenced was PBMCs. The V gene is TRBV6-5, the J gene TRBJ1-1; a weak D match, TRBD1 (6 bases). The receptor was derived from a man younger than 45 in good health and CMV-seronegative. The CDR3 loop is CASSLGQEAFF. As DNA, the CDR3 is TGTGCCAGCAGCCTAGGACAGGAAGCTTTCTTT.